This TCR beta chain was captured in a study of cytomegalovirus exposure and HLA in healthy donors. Findings and limits, study-wide: As a later analysis showed, several of the most significant clusters appeared to be linked to common viral pathogens. CMV antigen specificity of a few CMV-associated chains was confirmed in vitro. A later analysis linked more than 15,000 TCR beta sequences to HLA alleles at 0.05 false discovery rate. Earlier analysis looked at TCR beta V segments, and most were productive about 90% or about 30% of the time.

The PCR had 60 Vbeta and 13 Jbeta primers. Some clones are missing from TCRdb's copy, which holds only in-frame ones; the method was immunoSEQ multiplex PCR. The data contain more than 95,000 clones, nearly 80% of them singletons. CDR1 is LNHDA, CDR2 SQIVND, per germline (reference sequence). V shed 3 bases, J shed 8 bases, and the junction held 9 bases outside the gene matches. The CDR3 extends over 14 amino acids. Concerning this clone itself: Its antigen is unidentified.

The sample consisted of PBMCs. The chain links TRBV19 to TRBJ1-2, with 7 positions matching TRBD1. The TCR was taken from a man aged 55 to 70 in good health and CMV-seropositive. CDR3 in amino acids: CASSIQTGNRGYTF. For the CDR3, the DNA is TGTGCCAGTAGTATCCAGACAGGGAATCGGGGCTACACCTTC. Supplemented by reference TRBV19 and TRBJ1-2, the full variable domain reads DGGITQSPKYLFRKEGQNVTLSCEQNLNHDAMYWYRQDPGQGLRLIYYSQIVNDFQKGDIAEGYSVSREKKESFPLTVTSAQKNPTAFYLCASSIQTGNRGYTFGSGTRLTVV.